Given below is one T cell receptor (beta chain) in context. This sample was taken from a study of T cell responses to AZD1222 COVID-19 vaccine. Sequencing was performed with immunoSEQ multiplex PCR; in TCRdb, only in-frame clones are kept and a portion is missing. The sample lists about 140,000 clones, about 91% occurring once. The CDR3 totals 13 residues. V lost 5 bases to trimming and J lost 2 bases, with 9 bases between them. The germline V gene encodes CDR1 LNHDA and CDR2 SQIVND (reference sequence). The sequenced sample was peripheral blood, obtained 28 days after the second AZD1222 dose. The chain is built from TRBV19 and TRBJ1-1; possibly TRBD1 for D (6 bases). This TCR was sampled from an adult who received the AZD1222 COVID-19 vaccine. The CDR3 bases are TGTGCCAGTAGTGGACAGTTAAACACTGAAGCTTTCTTT. It yields the protein CASSGQLNTEAFF.